Listed below are T cell receptor beta chains from one sample, sequenced in a study of Tregs in tolerant kidney transplant recipients. Assay: immunoSEQ multiplex PCR; the TCRdb copy retains only in-frame clones and omits some. The sample has about 240,000 clones; roughly four fifths are singletons. Sequencing input: CD4+ T cells from blood. The origin of the receptors is a human donor in good health. Each CDR3 is given with its conserved first and last residue. A D gene is named only where the DNA matches it firmly. Some rows mark clone size as missing; the rest say once, few, many or name a class of expanded clone.

d_gene: .
v_gene: TRBV7-9
j_gene: TRBJ2-7
abundance: few
CDR3aa: CASSSVTYEQYF
CDR3nt: TGTGCCAGCAGCTCCGTGACCTACGAGCAGTACTTC

d_gene: TRBD1
v_gene: TRBV5-6
j_gene: TRBJ1-4
abundance: .
CDR3aa: CASSSTGTDGVLNEKLFF
CDR3nt: TGTGCCAGCAGCTCAACCGGGACAGATGGAGTTTTAAATGAAAAACTGTTTTTT

d_gene: .
v_gene: TRBV2
j_gene: TRBJ1-1
abundance: .
CDR3aa: CASSGHLMNTEAFF
CDR3nt: TGTGCCAGCAGTGGACACCTCATGAACACTGAAGCTTTCTTT

d_gene: TRBD1
v_gene: TRBV19
j_gene: TRBJ1-2
abundance: .
CDR3aa: CASGQGGNYGYTF
CDR3nt: TGTGCCAGTGGGCAGGGGGGTAACTATGGCTACACCTTC

d_gene: .
v_gene: TRBV5-6
j_gene: TRBJ2-6
abundance: .
CDR3aa: CASSPWAISANVLTF
CDR3nt: TGTGCCAGCAGCCCCTGGGCGATTTCGGCCAACGTCCTGACTTTC

d_gene: .
v_gene: TRBV5-1
j_gene: TRBJ2-2
abundance: .
CDR3aa: CASSPTLLENTGELFF
CDR3nt: TGCGCCAGCAGCCCTACGCTGCTTGAGAACACCGGGGAGCTGTTTTTT

d_gene: .
v_gene: TRBV4-1
j_gene: TRBJ1-4
abundance: once
CDR3aa: CASSQGEGVTNEKLFF
CDR3nt: TGCGCCAGCAGCCAAGGGGAGGGGGTAACTAATGAAAAACTGTTTTTT

d_gene: .
v_gene: TRBV30
j_gene: TRBJ1-3
abundance: .
CDR3aa: CAWRIQVTGNTIYF
CDR3nt: TGTGCCTGGAGAATTCAGGTGACTGGAAACACCATATATTTT

d_gene: TRBD1
v_gene: TRBV4-2
j_gene: TRBJ2-1
abundance: once
CDR3aa: CASSQGPDRDFENEQFF
CDR3nt: TGTGCCAGCAGCCAAGGGCCGGACAGGGATTTTGAGAATGAGCAGTTCTTC

d_gene: .
v_gene: TRBV9
j_gene: TRBJ1-5
abundance: few
CDR3aa: CASSPSGGNQPQHF
CDR3nt: TGTGCCAGCAGCCCCTCCGGGGGCAATCAGCCCCAGCATTTT

d_gene: .
v_gene: TRBV5-1
j_gene: TRBJ1-1
abundance: .
CDR3aa: CASSLAGAGTEAFF
CDR3nt: TGCGCCAGCAGCTTGGCAGGTGCCGGGACTGAAGCTTTCTTT

d_gene: TRBD2
v_gene: TRBV6-1
j_gene: TRBJ2-7
abundance: .
CDR3aa: CASILAGSYEQYF
CDR3nt: TGTGCCAGCATACTAGCGGGCTCCTACGAGCAGTACTTC

d_gene: TRBD2
v_gene: TRBV6-4
j_gene: TRBJ2-1
abundance: .
CDR3aa: CASSDFRLAGGSSSEQFF
CDR3nt: TGTGCCAGCAGTGACTTTCGACTAGCGGGAGGGAGTAGTAGTGAGCAGTTCTTC

d_gene: .
v_gene: TRBV5-1
j_gene: TRBJ1-1
abundance: .
CDR3aa: CASSLGAGRQGATEAFF
CDR3nt: TGCGCCAGCAGCTTGGGGGCGGGGAGGCAGGGAGCCACTGAAGCTTTCTTT

d_gene: .
v_gene: TRBV2
j_gene: TRBJ1-5
abundance: .
CDR3aa: CASREQLGSQPQHF
CDR3nt: TGTGCCAGCAGAGAACAGCTGGGAAGTCAGCCCCAGCATTTT

d_gene: .
v_gene: TRBV6-5
j_gene: TRBJ2-2
abundance: .
CDR3aa: CASSLNTGELFF
CDR3nt: TGTGCCAGCAGCCTAAACACCGGGGAGCTGTTTTTT

d_gene: .
v_gene: TRBV2
j_gene: TRBJ1-5
abundance: .
CDR3aa: CASSENYSNQPQHF
CDR3nt: TGTGCCAGCAGTGAGAATTATAGCAATCAGCCCCAGCATTTT

d_gene: TRBD1
v_gene: TRBV6-1
j_gene: TRBJ1-3
abundance: .
CDR3aa: CASTPDLQDRGQF
CDR3nt: TGTGCCAGCACCCCGGACCTTCAGGACAGGGGGCAGTTT

d_gene: TRBD1
v_gene: TRBV19
j_gene: TRBJ2-1
abundance: .
CDR3aa: CASRRDRSSYNEQFF
CDR3nt: TGTGCCAGTAGGAGGGACAGGAGCTCCTACAATGAGCAGTTCTTC

d_gene: .
v_gene: TRBV15
j_gene: TRBJ1-3
abundance: .
CDR3aa: CATSRDRTVSSGNTIYF
CDR3nt: TGTGCCACCAGCAGAGATAGGACAGTCAGCTCTGGAAACACCATATATTTT

d_gene: .
v_gene: TRBV19
j_gene: TRBJ2-4
abundance: .
CDR3aa: CASSTDRLLAKNIQYF
CDR3nt: TGTGCCAGTAGTACGGACAGATTGTTAGCCAAAAACATTCAGTACTTC

d_gene: TRBD2
v_gene: TRBV6-1
j_gene: TRBJ2-3
abundance: .
CDR3aa: CASSVVWRGGTDTQYF
CDR3nt: TGTGCCAGCAGTGTCGTCTGGCGGGGGGGCACAGATACGCAGTATTTT

d_gene: .
v_gene: TRBV5-1
j_gene: TRBJ2-7
abundance: .
CDR3aa: CASSPGDSLTYEQYF
CDR3nt: TGCGCCAGCAGCCCTGGAGACAGTCTCACCTACGAGCAGTACTTC

d_gene: .
v_gene: TRBV20-1
j_gene: TRBJ1-1
abundance: .
CDR3aa: CSVSGSTEAFF
CDR3nt: TGCAGTGTTTCAGGGAGCACTGAAGCTTTCTTT

d_gene: TRBD2
v_gene: TRBV4-1
j_gene: TRBJ2-3
abundance: .
CDR3aa: CASRIAGGTDTQYF
CDR3nt: TGCGCCAGCAGGATAGCGGGAGGCACAGATACGCAGTATTTT

d_gene: .
v_gene: TRBV5-1
j_gene: TRBJ2-5
abundance: .
CDR3aa: CASSLSGEETQYF
CDR3nt: TGCGCCAGCAGCCTGTCGGGTGAAGAGACCCAGTACTTC

d_gene: .
v_gene: TRBV10-3
j_gene: TRBJ2-5
abundance: .
CDR3aa: CAISDLISQETQYF
CDR3nt: TGTGCCATCAGTGATTTAATCAGTCAAGAGACCCAGTACTTC

d_gene: .
v_gene: TRBV5-1
j_gene: TRBJ1-1
abundance: .
CDR3aa: CASSFETVNTEAFF
CDR3nt: TGCGCCAGCAGCTTTGAGACAGTGAACACTGAAGCTTTCTTT

d_gene: .
v_gene: TRBV2
j_gene: TRBJ2-1
abundance: once
CDR3aa: CASTQDPPGKYNEQFF
CDR3nt: TGTGCCAGCACTCAGGACCCTCCTGGGAAATACAATGAGCAGTTCTTC

d_gene: .
v_gene: TRBV5-1
j_gene: TRBJ2-7
abundance: once
CDR3aa: CASSLAPLAPIYEQYF
CDR3nt: TGCGCCAGCAGCTTGGCACCTCTTGCGCCTATCTACGAGCAGTACTTC

d_gene: TRBD1
v_gene: TRBV5-1
j_gene: TRBJ2-5
abundance: once
CDR3aa: CASSKGQGGETQYF
CDR3nt: TGCGCCAGCAGCAAGGGACAGGGGGGAGAGACCCAGTACTTC

d_gene: TRBD1
v_gene: TRBV2
j_gene: TRBJ2-7
abundance: once
CDR3aa: CASSELQGSPSYEQYF
CDR3nt: TGTGCCAGCAGTGAGCTACAGGGGTCACCCTCCTACGAGCAGTACTTC

d_gene: TRBD1
v_gene: TRBV5-5
j_gene: TRBJ1-2
abundance: .
CDR3aa: CASSFLQGNYGYTF
CDR3nt: TGTGCCAGCAGCTTCCTACAGGGGAACTATGGCTACACCTTC

d_gene: .
v_gene: TRBV19
j_gene: TRBJ2-7
abundance: .
CDR3aa: CASSVRDPGAYEQYF
CDR3nt: TGTGCCAGTAGTGTGAGGGATCCGGGTGCCTACGAGCAGTACTTC

d_gene: TRBD2
v_gene: TRBV30
j_gene: TRBJ2-5
abundance: .
CDR3aa: CAWSVAGRVETQYF
CDR3nt: TGTGCCTGGAGTGTGGCCGGGAGGGTCGAGACCCAGTACTTC

d_gene: .
v_gene: TRBV10-1
j_gene: TRBJ1-2
abundance: .
CDR3aa: CASSEAGLYGYTF
CDR3nt: TGCGCCAGCAGTGAGGCTGGGCTCTATGGCTACACCTTC

d_gene: .
v_gene: TRBV9
j_gene: TRBJ1-4
abundance: .
CDR3aa: CASSVGTPPLNEKLFF
CDR3nt: TGTGCCAGCAGCGTGGGGACGCCGCCTTTAAATGAAAAACTGTTTTTT

d_gene: .
v_gene: TRBV10-1
j_gene: TRBJ1-1
abundance: .
CDR3aa: CASSDMRAMNTEAFF
CDR3nt: TGCGCCAGCAGTGATATGAGGGCCATGAACACTGAAGCTTTCTTT

d_gene: .
v_gene: TRBV19
j_gene: TRBJ1-1
abundance: .
CDR3aa: CASSIGQGRTEAFF
CDR3nt: TGTGCCAGTAGTATAGGCCAGGGGAGGACTGAAGCTTTCTTT

d_gene: .
v_gene: TRBV18
j_gene: TRBJ1-1
abundance: .
CDR3aa: CASSPSGHSNTEAFF
CDR3nt: TGTGCCAGCTCACCGTCGGGACATTCGAACACTGAAGCTTTCTTT

d_gene: .
v_gene: TRBV11-2
j_gene: TRBJ1-2
abundance: .
CDR3aa: CASSLGPGLLANYGYTF
CDR3nt: TGTGCCAGCAGCTTAGGTCCAGGGCTACTCGCTAACTATGGCTACACCTTC

d_gene: .
v_gene: TRBV13
j_gene: TRBJ2-5
abundance: .
CDR3aa: CASSRPKTAFQETQYF
CDR3nt: TGTGCCAGCAGCCGACCAAAGACAGCCTTCCAAGAGACCCAGTACTTC

d_gene: .
v_gene: TRBV5-1
j_gene: TRBJ2-3
abundance: .
CDR3aa: CASSLLGQPDTQYF
CDR3nt: TGCGCCAGCAGCTTGCTAGGACAACCAGATACGCAGTATTTT

d_gene: .
v_gene: TRBV9
j_gene: TRBJ2-7
abundance: .
CDR3aa: CASSVNTDYYEQYF
CDR3nt: TGTGCCAGCAGCGTAAATACAGACTACTACGAGCAGTACTTC